These T cell receptor beta chains were read from a single sample in a study of OX40 agonist ivuxolimab in advanced cancers. The method was immunoSEQ multiplex PCR; TCRdb's version includes in-frame clones alone and lacks a portion of them. This table has 67,000 or so clones, around 81% appearing once. Sequencing used CD4+ or CD8+ T cells sorted from blood, obtained in a trial of the OX40 agonist ivuxolimab. These receptors came from an adult with an advanced solid tumor such as melanoma, head and neck, liver or kidney cancer. CDR3s include the opening cysteine and the closing phenylalanine or tryptophan. D genes are given only for firm matches. Size tells how often a clone was seen (once, few, many) or the class of an expanded clone, and some rows leave it out.

TRBV4-3	-	-	TRBJ2-1	TGCGCCAGCAGCCAGGAGGGACAGCCCTACAATGAGCAGTTCTTC	CASSQEGQPYNEQFF
TRBV6-1	once	TRBD2	TRBJ2-7	TGTGCCAGCGGGCTGCCGCGGGAGGGCCCAGACGAGCAGTACTTC	CASGLPREGPDEQYF
TRBV18	-	TRBD2	TRBJ2-7	TGTGCCAGCTCACCAAGACTAGCGGATAGCTCCTACGAGCAGTACTTC	CASSPRLADSSYEQYF
TRBV30	-	TRBD1	TRBJ2-7	TGTGCCTGGAGTAGGTGGGACAGGACCGGCGAGCAGTACTTC	CAWSRWDRTGEQYF
TRBV5-1	-	-	TRBJ1-1	TGCGCCAGCAGCTCGGACAGCATGAACACTGAAGCTTTCTTT	CASSSDSMNTEAFF
TRBV7-3	few	TRBD2	TRBJ2-1	TGTGCCAGCAGCTCCATCGGGACTAGCGCTTACAATGAGCAGTTCTTC	CASSSIGTSAYNEQFF
TRBV14	-	-	TRBJ1-1	TGTGCCAGCAGCCAAGTCCTGCGGATTAACACTGAAGCTTTCTTT	CASSQVLRINTEAFF
TRBV15	-	-	TRBJ2-1	TGTGCCACCAGCAGAGACCAGCCCTACAATGAGCAGTTCTTC	CATSRDQPYNEQFF
TRBV19	-	TRBD2	TRBJ2-7	TGTGCCAGTAGCCCCGGGCGGGAGATGGACGAGCAGTACTTC	CASSPGREMDEQYF
TRBV7-2	-	-	TRBJ2-5	TGTGCCAGCAGCTCCGGGTTACAAGAGACCCAGTACTTC	CASSSGLQETQYF
TRBV19	-	-	TRBJ2-5	TGTGCCAGTAGTATAGCTCAGGGTAAAAAACAGGGGAGGGATGAGACCCAGTACTTC	CASSIAQGKKQGRDETQYF
TRBV27	few	-	TRBJ1-5	TGTGCCAGCAGTTTATCAATCACGGGCAATCAGCCCCAGCATTTT	CASSLSITGNQPQHF
TRBV11-3	-	-	TRBJ2-2	TGTGCCAGCAGCTTGGGAAGGGACACCGGGGAGCTGTTTTTT	CASSLGRDTGELFF
TRBV11-3	once	-	TRBJ1-1	TGTGCCAGCAGCTTGTCGCGGCACACTGAAGCTTTCTTT	CASSLSRHTEAFF